The clone carrying this T cell receptor (beta chain) was seen ten or more times. TCRdb used MiXCR to reprocess the RT-PCR reads, holding one entry per CDR3 protein. This sample carries almost 700,000 distinct CDR3 sequences, 11% to 15% of them seen once, and the ten largest clones take about 3.6%. Germline lookup yields CDR1 DFQATT and CDR2 SNEGSKA (reference sequence). Trimming pared 1 base from V and 4 bases from J, leaving 6 bases between. CDR3 length equals 12 residues. The genes are TRBV20-1 and TRBJ2-3; maybe TRBD1 (6 bases). The sequence came from a female donor in good health, serving as a healthy control. The source material was memory CD4+ T cells from blood. CDR3 region: CSARGGPDTQYF. CDR3 bases: TGCAGTGCTAGAGGGGGGCCAGATACGCAGTATTTT.